This T cell receptor (beta chain) came from a study of blood T cells in healthy people across ages. Together with a sample-barcoded 5' primer, a J-beta primer mix was included in a second PCR lasting 7 to 11 cycles. Via MiXCR, TCRdb re-called the 5' RACE reads, giving one row per CDR3 protein. The data hold more than 1.4 million distinct CDR3 sequences, with 42% observed a single time. This CDR3 contains 14 residues. Germline CDR1 WSHSY, CDR2 SAAADI. The trim removed 10 bases at V and 0 bases at J, leaving 8 bases unmatched. The chain recombines TRBV10-2 with TRBJ2-7; 8 bases align to TRBD1. The receptor's source is a woman aged 18 to 35 in good health. Sequenced: blood. The CDR3 region is CATLGTGGSYEQYF. In DNA form, the CDR3 reads TGCGCCACCCTGGGGACAGGAGGCTCCTACGAGCAGTACTTC.